One sample yielded the 13 T cell receptor beta chains listed below, sequenced in a study of regulatory T cells in long-lasting Graves disease. The time point was: newly diagnosed GD, antithyroid drugs for less than 3 months. PBMC RNA was the source of the TCR library. To make TCR beta libraries, researchers used iRepertoire HTBI primers and Arm-PCR of CDR3 regions. TCRdb reanalysed the multiplex PCR reads using MiXCR and keeps one entry per CDR3 protein. This table holds fewer than 350,000 distinct CDR3 sequences, 15% to 20% found once. This material consisted of peripheral blood mononuclear cells (PBMCs), taken at new diagnosis, from a patient treated with antithyroid drugs. The receptor source for this set is a female donor with Graves disease.

The chain uses TRBV7-9 and TRBJ2-5; 11 nucleotides match TRBD1. Germline loops: CDR1 SEHNR, CDR2 FQNEAQ (reference sequence). V gave up 6 bases and J gave up 2 bases; unmatched junction bases: 2. CDR3 length: 14 amino acids. Here the CDR3 reads CASSGTGGQETQYF. The CDR3 DNA is TGTGCCAGCAGTGGGACAGGGGGGCAAGAGACCCAGTACTTC. Complete variable domain (other parts from reference TRBV7-9 and TRBJ2-5): DTGVSQNPRHKITKRGQNVTFRCDPISEHNRLYWYRQTLGQGPEFLTYFQNEAQLEKSRLLSDRFSAERPKGSFSTLEIQRTEQGDSAMYLCASSGTGGQETQYFGPGTRLLVL.

This clonotype was detected a few times. Relative to the germline gene, one junction end is altered; a read error may explain this. The chain carries TRBV7-9 and TRBJ2-1, with TRBD2 matching over 7 bases. This CDR3 has 15 residues. CDR1 and CDR2 from the germline V gene are SEHNR and FQNEAQ (reference sequence). CDR3 sequence: CASSVAGSSLGEQFF. DNA of the CDR3: TGTGCCAGCAGCGTAGCGGGCTCGTCCCTCGGTGAGCAGTTCTTC.

There are many counts of this clonotype. The V call is TRBV12-3 or TRBV12-4, the J call TRBJ2-1; the D is unclear. The V end lost 7 bases, the J end lost 0 bases, and 22 bases lay between the germline ends. This CDR3 is 18 amino acids long. CDR3 bases: TGTGCCAGCACCTCTTGGGTCTGGGCCGGACGCTCCTACAATGAGCAGTTCTTC. It is translated as CASTSWVWAGRSYNEQFF.

The chain has TRBV18 and TRBJ2-3, with a weak D call TRBD1 (5 bases). Germline CDR1 and CDR2: KGHSH and LQKENI. This CDR3 has 16 residues. Trimming stripped 0 bases from V and 3 bases from J, with 13 bases between. The CDR3 DNA reads as TGTGCCAGCTCACCACCGTCAGGGCCGCGTACAGATACGCAGTATTTT. This translates into CASSPPSGPRTDTQYF.

Concerning this clonotype: With a much larger clone just one base away, this may be a read error. This chain links TRBV27 with TRBJ1-6; 7 positions match TRBD1. V trimming: 7 bases; J trimming: 3 bases; junction bases outside the gene matches: 18. CDR3 length: 19 residues. Germline V gene lookup returns CDR1 MNHEY and CDR2 SMNVEV (reference sequence). The CDR3 nucleotides read TGTGCCAGCAAGTCCCCAGTCGTTCAGGGGGATATCTATAATTCACCCCTCCACTTT. Its translation: CASKSPVVQGDIYNSPLHF.

The chain is built from TRBV7-9 and TRBJ2-1; D gene unclear. The CDR3 is 12 residues long. V dropped 5 bases and J dropped 10 bases, with 12 bases sitting between them. Germline V CDR1 and CDR2: SEHNR, FQNEAQ (reference sequence). CDR3 DNA: TGTGCCAGCAGCCGACTCAGTGCCGAGCAGTTCTTC. This encodes CASSRLSAEQFF.

The J gene is TRBJ1-2, the V gene TRBV28; D gene uncertain. Between the trimmed V and J ends, which lost 4 bases and 2 bases, there was a span of 11 bases. Germline V gives CDR1 MDHEN, CDR2 SYDVKM. The CDR3 is 14 residues long. CDR3 region: CASSSAQTNYGYTF. The CDR3 DNA reads TGTGCCAGCAGTTCTGCACAGACCAACTATGGCTACACCTTC.

This clonotype appeared many times. The DNA of the CDR3 is TGTGCCAGCAGTGATAGGGCAGATACGCAGTATTTT. It encodes CASSDRADTQYF. The V gene is TRBV27, the J gene TRBJ2-3; D is uncertain. V lost 5 bases, J lost 4 bases, and 7 bases lay in between. This CDR3 has 12 amino acids. Germline CDR1 and CDR2: MNHEY and SMNVEV (reference sequence).

This clonotype was observed at least ten times. This rearrangement joins TRBV5-1 to TRBJ1-1; 9 bases agree with TRBD1. The CDR3 spans 15 residues. The V segment lost 4 bases and the J segment 2 bases; nucleotides outside the gene matches: 6. Germline assignment: CDR1 SGHRS and CDR2 YFSETQ. The CDR3 nucleotides read TGCGCCAGCAGCCTGACGGGACAGGGTAACACTGAAGCTTTCTTT. Residues: CASSLTGQGNTEAFF.

The chain is built from TRBV7-9 and TRBJ2-1, with 9 bases that match TRBD2. V was pared by 6 bases and J by 0 bases, with 15 bases of the junction left unmatched. The CDR3 contains 19 residues. Per germline, CDR1 SEHNR and CDR2 FQNEAQ (reference sequence). The CDR3 DNA follows: TGTGCCAGCAGGCCCAGGCCCGGGACTAGCCATAGCTCCTACAATGAGCAGTTCTTC. Its protein is CASRPRPGTSHSSYNEQFF.

This clonotype was recorded once. The chain couples TRBV28 to TRBJ2-3, with 7 bases that match TRBD2. This CDR3 spans 16 amino acids. Losses at the gene ends were 3 bases for V and 2 bases for J; bases not matched to a gene: 8. Germline V lookup: CDR1 MDHEN, CDR2 SYDVKM. The CDR3 loop reads CASSFSASGNTDTQYF. In nucleotides, the CDR3 is TGTGCCAGCAGTTTTTCGGCTAGCGGAAACACAGATACGCAGTATTTT.

The V gene is TRBV5-1, the J gene TRBJ2-5; no clear D gene. Looked up from germline, CDR1 is SGHRS and CDR2 is YFSETQ. This CDR3 spans 13 amino acids. V shed 3 bases and J shed 0 bases, with 6 bases lying between them. As DNA, the CDR3 is TGCGCCAGCAGCTACCCTTACCAAGAGACCCAGTACTTC. Its protein product is CASSYPYQETQYF.

This clonotype was picked up many times. This rearrangement joins TRBV6-5 to TRBJ2-7; the D is unclear. V shed 2 bases and J shed 6 bases, with 11 bases lying between them. The CDR3 loop spans 13 amino acids. The germline gives CDR1 MNHEY, CDR2 SVGAGI. The CDR3 DNA is TGTGCCAGCAGTTACGAAGCGCCTAGCGAGCAGTACTTC. This codes for CASSYEAPSEQYF.